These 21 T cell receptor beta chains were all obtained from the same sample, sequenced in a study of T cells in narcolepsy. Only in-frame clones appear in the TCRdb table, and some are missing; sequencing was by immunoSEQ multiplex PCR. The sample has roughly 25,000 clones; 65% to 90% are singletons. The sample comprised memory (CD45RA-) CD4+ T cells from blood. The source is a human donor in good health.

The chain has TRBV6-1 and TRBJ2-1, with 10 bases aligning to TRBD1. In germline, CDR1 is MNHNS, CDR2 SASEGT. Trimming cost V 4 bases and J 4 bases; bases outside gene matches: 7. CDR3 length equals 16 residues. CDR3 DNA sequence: TGTGCCAGCAGTGGACAGGGACAGGGGAAGTACAATGAGCAGTTCTTC. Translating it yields CASSGQGQGKYNEQFF.

CDR3 loop: CASSLRTDTQYF. CDR3 DNA: TGTGCCAGCAGCCTCAGGACAGATACGCAGTATTTT. The V gene is TRBV11-2, the J gene TRBJ2-3; no clear D. CDR1 and CDR2 from the germline V gene are SGHAT and FQNNGV. V was shortened by 5 bases and J by 3 bases, with 6 bases between the two germline ends. This CDR3 has 12 amino acids.

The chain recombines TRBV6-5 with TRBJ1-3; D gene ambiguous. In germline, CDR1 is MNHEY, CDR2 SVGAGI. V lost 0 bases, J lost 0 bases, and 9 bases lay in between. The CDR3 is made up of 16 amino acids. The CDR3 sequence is CASSYSILPSGNTIYF. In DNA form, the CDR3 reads TGTGCCAGCAGTTACTCGATCCTTCCCTCTGGAAACACCATATATTTT.

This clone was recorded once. DNA for the CDR3: TGTGCCAGCAGCCAAGAGGGCCAGGTGAACACTGAAGCTTTCTTT. Its protein is CASSQEGQVNTEAFF. The V gene is TRBV4-2, the J gene TRBJ1-1; D is ambiguous. The germline CDR1 and CDR2 sequences are LGHNA and YNFKEQ. V was trimmed by 0 bases and J by 0 bases, leaving 8 bases between them. The CDR3 consists of 15 residues.

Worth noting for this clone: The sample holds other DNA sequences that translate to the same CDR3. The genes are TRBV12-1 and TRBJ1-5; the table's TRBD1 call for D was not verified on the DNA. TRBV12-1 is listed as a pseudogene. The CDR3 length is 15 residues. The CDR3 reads CASSFWGRPNQPQHF. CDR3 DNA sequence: TGTGCCAGCAGCTTTTGGGGGCGGCCCAATCAGCCCCAGCATTTT.

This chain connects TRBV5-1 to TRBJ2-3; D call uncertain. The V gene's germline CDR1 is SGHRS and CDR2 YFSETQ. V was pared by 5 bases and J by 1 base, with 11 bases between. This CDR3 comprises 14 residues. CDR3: CASRTNTRTDTQYF. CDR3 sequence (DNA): TGCGCCAGCAGAACTAACACACGCACAGATACGCAGTATTTT.

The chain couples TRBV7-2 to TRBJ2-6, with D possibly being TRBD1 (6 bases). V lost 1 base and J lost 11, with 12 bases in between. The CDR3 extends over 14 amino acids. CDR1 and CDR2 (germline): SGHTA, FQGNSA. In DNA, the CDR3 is TGTGCCAGCAGCTTAGTTGGGGGCTCGGACGTCCTGACTTTC. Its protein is CASSLVGGSDVLTF.

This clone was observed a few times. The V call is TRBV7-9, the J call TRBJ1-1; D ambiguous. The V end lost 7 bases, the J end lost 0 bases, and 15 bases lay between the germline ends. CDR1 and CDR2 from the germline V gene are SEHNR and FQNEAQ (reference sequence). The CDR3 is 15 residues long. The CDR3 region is CASKQYETMNTEAFF. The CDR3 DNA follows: TGTGCCAGCAAGCAATACGAGACTATGAACACTGAAGCTTTCTTT.

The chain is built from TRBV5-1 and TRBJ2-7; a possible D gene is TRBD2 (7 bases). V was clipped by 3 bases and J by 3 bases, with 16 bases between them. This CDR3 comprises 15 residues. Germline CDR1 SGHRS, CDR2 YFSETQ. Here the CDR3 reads CASSSRGGGIYEQYF. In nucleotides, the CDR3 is TGCGCCAGCAGCTCTAGGGGGGGCGGCATCTACGAGCAGTACTTC. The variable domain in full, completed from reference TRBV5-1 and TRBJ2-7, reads KAGVTQTPRYLIKTRGQQVTLSCSPISGHRSVSWYQQTPGQGLQFLFEYFSETQRNKGNFPGRFSGRQFSNSRSEMNVSTLELGDSALYLCASSSRGGGIYEQYFGPGTRLTVT.

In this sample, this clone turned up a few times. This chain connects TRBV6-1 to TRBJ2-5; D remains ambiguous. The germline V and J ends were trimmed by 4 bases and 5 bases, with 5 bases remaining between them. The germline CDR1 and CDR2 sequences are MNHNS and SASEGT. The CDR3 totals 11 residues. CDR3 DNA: TGTGCCAGCAGTGCACGGGAGACCCAGTACTTC. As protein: CASSARETQYF.

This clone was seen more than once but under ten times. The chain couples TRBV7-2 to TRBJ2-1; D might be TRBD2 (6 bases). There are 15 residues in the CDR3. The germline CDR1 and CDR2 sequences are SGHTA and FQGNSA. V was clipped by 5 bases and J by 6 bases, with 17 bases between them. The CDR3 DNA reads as TGTGCCAGCAGCAGAGAGGGACCGACTAGCAATGAGCAGTTCTTC. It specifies CASSREGPTSNEQFF.

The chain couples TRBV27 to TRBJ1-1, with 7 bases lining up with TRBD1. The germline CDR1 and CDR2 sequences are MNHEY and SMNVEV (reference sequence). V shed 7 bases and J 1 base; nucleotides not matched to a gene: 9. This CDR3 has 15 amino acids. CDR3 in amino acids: CASNPTGLGNTEAFF. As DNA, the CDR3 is TGTGCCAGCAACCCGACAGGGCTAGGGAACACTGAAGCTTTCTTT.

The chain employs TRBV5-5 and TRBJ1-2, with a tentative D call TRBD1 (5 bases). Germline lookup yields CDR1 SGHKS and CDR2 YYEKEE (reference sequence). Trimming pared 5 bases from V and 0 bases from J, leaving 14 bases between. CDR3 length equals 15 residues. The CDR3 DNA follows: TGTGCCAGCAGTTTTCCAGGACAAGCTAACTATGGCTACACCTTC. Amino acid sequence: CASSFPGQANYGYTF.

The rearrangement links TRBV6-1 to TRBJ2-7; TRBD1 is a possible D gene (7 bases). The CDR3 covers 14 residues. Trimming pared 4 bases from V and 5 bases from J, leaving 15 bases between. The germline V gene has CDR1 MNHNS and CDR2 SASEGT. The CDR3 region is CASSVSTGRNEQYF. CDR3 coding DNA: TGTGCCAGCAGTGTTTCGACAGGGAGGAACGAGCAGTACTTC.

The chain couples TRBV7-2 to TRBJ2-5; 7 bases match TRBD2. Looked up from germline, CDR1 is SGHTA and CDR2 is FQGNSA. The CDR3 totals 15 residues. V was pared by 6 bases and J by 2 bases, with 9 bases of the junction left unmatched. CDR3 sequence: CASSDRRGVQETQYF. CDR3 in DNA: TGTGCCAGCAGTGACAGACGGGGGGTACAAGAGACCCAGTACTTC.

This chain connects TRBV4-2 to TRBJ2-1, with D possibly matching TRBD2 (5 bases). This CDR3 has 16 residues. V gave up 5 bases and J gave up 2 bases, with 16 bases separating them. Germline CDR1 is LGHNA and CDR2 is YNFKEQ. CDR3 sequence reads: CASSSRPSSPYNEQFF. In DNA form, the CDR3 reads TGTGCCAGCAGCTCCAGACCTTCTAGCCCCTACAATGAGCAGTTCTTC.

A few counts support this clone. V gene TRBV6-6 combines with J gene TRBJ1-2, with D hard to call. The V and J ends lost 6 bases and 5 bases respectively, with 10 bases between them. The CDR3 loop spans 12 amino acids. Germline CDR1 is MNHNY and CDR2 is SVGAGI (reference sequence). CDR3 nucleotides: TGTGCCAGCAGCAACGGGATGTATGGCTACACCTTC. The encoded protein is CASSNGMYGYTF.

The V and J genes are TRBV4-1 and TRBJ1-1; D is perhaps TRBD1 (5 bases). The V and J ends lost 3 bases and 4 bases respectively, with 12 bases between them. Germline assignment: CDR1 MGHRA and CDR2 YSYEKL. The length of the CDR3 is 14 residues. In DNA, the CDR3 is TGCGCCAGCAGCCAGGTCTCGGGGCCCACTGAAGCTTTCTTT. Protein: CASSQVSGPTEAFF.

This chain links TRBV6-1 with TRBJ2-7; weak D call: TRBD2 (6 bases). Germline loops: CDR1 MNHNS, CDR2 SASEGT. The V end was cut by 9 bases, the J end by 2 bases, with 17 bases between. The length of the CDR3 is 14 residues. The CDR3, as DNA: TGTGCCAGTCAACGACGGCGGGGACCCTACGAGCAGTACTTC. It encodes CASQRRRGPYEQYF.

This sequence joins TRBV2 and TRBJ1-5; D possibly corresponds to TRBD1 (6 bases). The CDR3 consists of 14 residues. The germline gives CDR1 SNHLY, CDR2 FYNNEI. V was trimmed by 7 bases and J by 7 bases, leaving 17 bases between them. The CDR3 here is CASNFRDTEQPQHF. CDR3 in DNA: TGTGCCAGCAACTTCCGGGACACTGAACAGCCCCAGCATTTT.

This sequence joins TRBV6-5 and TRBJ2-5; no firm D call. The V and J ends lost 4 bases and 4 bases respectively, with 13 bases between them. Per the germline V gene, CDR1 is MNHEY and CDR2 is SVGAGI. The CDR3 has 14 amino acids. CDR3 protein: CASSSLLIGETQYF. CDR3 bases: TGTGCCAGCAGTTCTTTGCTAATTGGAGAGACCCAGTACTTC.